One and the same sample provided the 5 T cell receptor beta chains below, sequenced in a study of blood T cell repertoires in COVID-19. Method: immunoSEQ multiplex PCR; TCRdb's copy keeps in-frame clones and lacks some. The sample includes roughly 120,000 clones, about 92% of them seen just once. Sample: peripheral blood. These receptors originate from a man aged 60 to 75 with COVID-19, enrolled during active disease.

The chain uses TRBV28 and TRBJ1-5; the D gene is possibly TRBD1 (5 bases). This CDR3 region has 14 residues. CDR1 and CDR2 from the germline V gene are MDHEN and SYDVKM. Trimming pared 6 bases from V and 0 bases from J, leaving 9 bases between. The DNA for the CDR3 is TGTGCCAGCAGCCCGGGGGATAGCAATCAGCCCCAGCATTTT. Protein: CASSPGDSNQPQHF.

This chain links TRBV3-1 (or the pseudogene TRBV3-2) with TRBJ2-7; 7 bases agree with TRBD2. Germline CDR1 is LGHDT and CDR2 is YNNKEL (reference sequence). The CDR3 has 16 amino acids. Trimming took 0 bases from V and 2 from J; bases not matched to a gene: 7. The CDR3 DNA reads TGTGCCAGCAGCCAAGATCTGGCTAGCGGCACCTACGAGCAGTACTTC. Its translation is CASSQDLASGTYEQYF.

The chain combines TRBV24-1 with TRBJ1-2; 9 nucleotides line up with TRBD1. Losses at the gene ends were 7 bases for V and 11 bases for J; bases not matched to a gene: 7. From germline, CDR1 is KGHDR and CDR2 SFDVKD. The CDR3 runs to 12 residues. CDR3 bases: TGTGCCACCAGGAGGGACAGGGAGGGGTACACCTTC. It encodes CATRRDREGYTF.

CDR3 nucleotides: TGTGCCAGCAGTTACGGGGCAGGGGATAACAATGAGCAGTTCTTC. Translation gives CASSYGAGDNNEQFF. The V call is TRBV6-2 or TRBV6-3, the J call TRBJ2-1; TRBD1 is a possible D gene (6 bases). This CDR3 region has 15 residues. The germline V and J ends were trimmed by 2 bases and 5 bases, with 13 bases remaining between them. CDR1 is MNHEY, CDR2 SVGEGT, per germline.

V and J are TRBV21-1 and TRBJ1-1; TRBD1, the table's D call, was not compared with the DNA. TRBV21-1 is marked as a pseudogene. This CDR3 contains 17 residues. Written as DNA, the CDR3 is TGTGCCAGCAGCCCTAAAATGACAGGGGATGATTACACTGAAGCTTTCTTT. Protein product: CASSPKMTGDDYTEAFF.